This record concerns one T cell receptor (beta chain) sequence. Its antigen is currently unknown. These data originate in a study of cytomegalovirus exposure and HLA in healthy donors. The PCR ran on 60 Vbeta and 13 Jbeta primers. TCRdb's table, derived via immunoSEQ multiplex PCR, lists solely in-frame clones and lacks some. Counted here are around 200,000 clones, about four fifths occurring once; the ten biggest clones make up 10%. The CDR3 length is 15 residues. CDR1 is MNHNS, CDR2 SASEGT, per germline. J lost 3 bases, V lost 7 bases, and 9 bases had no gene match. Study conclusions and caveats: Most of the TCR beta V segments (in an earlier analysis) were productive either about 87% or about 30% of the time. In a later analysis, donors in an Asian-associated ancestry cluster reportedly had fewer N-insertions in productive TCRs than the cohort mean. High specificity and sensitivity for cytomegalovirus status were reported for the classifier.

The chain joins TRBV6-1 to TRBJ2-3; TRBD1 matches 8 bases. This clonotype was sampled from a woman aged 45-60 years in good health and CMV-seropositive. Specimen: PBMCs. The chain's CDR3 is CASTLDRGITDTQYF. The CDR3 DNA reads as TGTGCCAGCACTTTAGACAGGGGCATTACAGATACGCAGTATTTT.